This TCR beta chain is drawn from a study of T cell repertoires in cytomegalovirus infection. Study results and limitations: CMV-specific TCR beta clonotypes restricted by HLA-C were the ones dominating the ex vivo response.

In regard to this clonotype: Its target is unknown. This may be a read error, as it is one base from a much larger clone.

The CDR3 consists of 16 residues. From germline, CDR1 is SEHNR and CDR2 FQNEAQ (reference sequence). Each CDR3 protein is one row after TCRdb ran MiXCR on the reads. The data show about 740,000 distinct CDR3 sequences, approximately 34% seen once. Specimen: PBMCs. The clonotype comes from a human donor in good health (CMV status not recorded). Some clones in this sample may be carry-over from other donors' samples. This chain links TRBV7-9 with TRBJ1-6; no definite D call. The CDR3 DNA reads as TGTGCCAGCAGCCCCTCGGATAAAGGGTTTAATTCACCCCGCCACTTT. Its protein product is CASSPSDKGFNSPRHF.